This T cell receptor (beta chain) appears in the sequencing data of a study of T cell repertoires in cytomegalovirus infection. Study-wide results and caveats: HLA-C-restricted, CMV-specific TCR beta clonotypes were dominant ex vivo.

Details on this clonotype: No antigen is known for it.

The CDR3 runs to 15 residues. The germline V gene has CDR1 LNHDA and CDR2 SQIVND (reference sequence). V lost 3 bases, J lost 0 bases, and 9 bases lay in between. TCRdb re-called the reads with MiXCR, one entry per CDR3 protein. This table holds around 300,000 distinct CDR3 sequences, approximately 22% found once. This TCR was recovered from a human donor in good health (CMV status not recorded). Some clones in this sample may be carry-over from other donors' samples. The rearrangement links TRBV19 to TRBJ2-4; D remains ambiguous. Source: cultured PBMCs, taken from culture after CMV antigen stimulation. The CDR3 region has the DNA TGTGCCAGTAGTATTATCGCTTTAGCCAAAAACATTCAGTACTTC. It yields the protein CASSIIALAKNIQYF.